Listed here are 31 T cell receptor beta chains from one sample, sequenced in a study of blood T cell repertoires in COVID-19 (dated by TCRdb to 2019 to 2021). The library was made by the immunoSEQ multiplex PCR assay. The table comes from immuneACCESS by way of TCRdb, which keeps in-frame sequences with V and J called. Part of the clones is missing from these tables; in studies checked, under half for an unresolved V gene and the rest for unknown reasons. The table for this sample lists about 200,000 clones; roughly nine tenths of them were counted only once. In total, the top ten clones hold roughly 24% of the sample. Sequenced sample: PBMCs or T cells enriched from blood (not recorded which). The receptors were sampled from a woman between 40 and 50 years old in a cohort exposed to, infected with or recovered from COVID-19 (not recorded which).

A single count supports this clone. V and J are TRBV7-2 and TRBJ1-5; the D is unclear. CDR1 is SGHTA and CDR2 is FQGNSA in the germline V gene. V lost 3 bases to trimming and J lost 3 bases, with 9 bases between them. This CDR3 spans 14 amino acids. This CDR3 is CASSFAGFNQPQHF. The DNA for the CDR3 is TGTGCCAGCAGCTTCGCAGGCTTCAATCAGCCCCAGCATTTT.

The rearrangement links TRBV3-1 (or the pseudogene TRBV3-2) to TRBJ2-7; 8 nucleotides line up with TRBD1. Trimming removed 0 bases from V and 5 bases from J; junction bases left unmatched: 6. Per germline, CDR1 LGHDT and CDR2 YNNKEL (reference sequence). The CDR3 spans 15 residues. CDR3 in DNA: TGTGCCAGCAGCCAAGACGCAGGGGGCTGGGACGAGCAGTACTTC. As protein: CASSQDAGGWDEQYF.

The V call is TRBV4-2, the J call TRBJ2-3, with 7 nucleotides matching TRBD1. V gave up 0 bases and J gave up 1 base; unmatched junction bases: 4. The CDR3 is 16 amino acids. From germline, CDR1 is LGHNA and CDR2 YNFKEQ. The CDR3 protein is CASSQERGGGTDTQYF. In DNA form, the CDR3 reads TGTGCCAGCAGCCAAGAACGAGGGGGCGGCACAGATACGCAGTATTTT.

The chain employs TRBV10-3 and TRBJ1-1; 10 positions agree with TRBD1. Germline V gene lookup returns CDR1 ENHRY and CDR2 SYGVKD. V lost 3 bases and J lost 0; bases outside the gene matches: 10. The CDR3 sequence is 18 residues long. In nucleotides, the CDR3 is TGTGCCATCAGTGACGCCGGACAGGGGGGTATCATGAACACTGAAGCTTTCTTT. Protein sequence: CAISDAGQGGIMNTEAFF.

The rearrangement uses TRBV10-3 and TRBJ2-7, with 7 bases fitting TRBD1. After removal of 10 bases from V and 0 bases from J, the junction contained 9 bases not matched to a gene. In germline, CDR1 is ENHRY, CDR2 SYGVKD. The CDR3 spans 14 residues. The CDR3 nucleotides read TGTGCCAACCTGACAGGGCTCCTCTCCTACGAGCAGTACTTC. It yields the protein CANLTGLLSYEQYF.

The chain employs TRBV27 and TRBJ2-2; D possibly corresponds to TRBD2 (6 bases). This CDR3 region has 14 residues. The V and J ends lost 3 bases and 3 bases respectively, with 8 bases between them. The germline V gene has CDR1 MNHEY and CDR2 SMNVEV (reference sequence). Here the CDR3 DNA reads TGTGCCAGCAGTTTCCGGGACTACACCGGGGAGCTGTTTTTT. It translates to CASSFRDYTGELFF.

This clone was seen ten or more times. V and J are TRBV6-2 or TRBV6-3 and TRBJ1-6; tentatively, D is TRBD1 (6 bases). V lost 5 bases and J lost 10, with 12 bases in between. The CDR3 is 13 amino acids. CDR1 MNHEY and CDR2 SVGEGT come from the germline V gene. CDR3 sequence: CASSTGGRSPLHF. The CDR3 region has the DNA TGTGCCAGCAGTACGGGGGGGCGATCACCCCTCCACTTT.

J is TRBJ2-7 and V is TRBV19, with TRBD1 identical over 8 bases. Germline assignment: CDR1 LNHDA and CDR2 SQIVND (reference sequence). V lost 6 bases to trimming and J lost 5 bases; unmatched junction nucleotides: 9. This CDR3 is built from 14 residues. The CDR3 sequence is CASSDPDRDHEQYF. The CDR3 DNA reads TGTGCCAGTAGCGATCCGGACAGGGACCACGAGCAGTACTTC.

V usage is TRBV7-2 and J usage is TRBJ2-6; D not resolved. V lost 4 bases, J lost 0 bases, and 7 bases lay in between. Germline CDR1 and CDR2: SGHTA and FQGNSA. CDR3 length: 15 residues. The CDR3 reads CASSSQASGANVLTF. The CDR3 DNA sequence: TGTGCCAGCAGCTCCCAAGCCTCTGGGGCCAACGTCCTGACTTTC.

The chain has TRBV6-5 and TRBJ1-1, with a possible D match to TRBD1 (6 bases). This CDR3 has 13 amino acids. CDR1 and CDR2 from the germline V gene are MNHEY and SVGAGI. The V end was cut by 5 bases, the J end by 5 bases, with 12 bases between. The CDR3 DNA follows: TGTGCCAGCAGTCAATACAGGGTAACTGAAGCTTTCTTT. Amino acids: CASSQYRVTEAFF.

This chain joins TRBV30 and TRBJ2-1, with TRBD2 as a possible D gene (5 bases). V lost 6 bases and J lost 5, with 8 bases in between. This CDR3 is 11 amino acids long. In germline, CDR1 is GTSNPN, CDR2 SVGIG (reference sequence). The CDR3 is CACGSNNEQFF. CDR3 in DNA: TGTGCCTGTGGGAGTAACAATGAGCAGTTCTTC.

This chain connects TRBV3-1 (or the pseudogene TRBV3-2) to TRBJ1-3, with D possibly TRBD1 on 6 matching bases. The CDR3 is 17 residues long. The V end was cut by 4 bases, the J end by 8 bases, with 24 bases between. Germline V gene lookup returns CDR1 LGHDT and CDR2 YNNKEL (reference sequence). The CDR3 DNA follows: TGTGCCAGCAGCCCACATGTTTATTGGCTCAGGGGTGACACCATATATTTT. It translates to CASSPHVYWLRGDTIYF.

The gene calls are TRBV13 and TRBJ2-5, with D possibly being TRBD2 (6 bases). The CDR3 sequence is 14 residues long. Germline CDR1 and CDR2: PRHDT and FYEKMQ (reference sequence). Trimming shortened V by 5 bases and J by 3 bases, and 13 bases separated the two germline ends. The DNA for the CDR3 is TGTGCCAGCAGCCCCCCCGAGCGGGAAGAGACCCAGTACTTC. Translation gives CASSPPEREETQYF.

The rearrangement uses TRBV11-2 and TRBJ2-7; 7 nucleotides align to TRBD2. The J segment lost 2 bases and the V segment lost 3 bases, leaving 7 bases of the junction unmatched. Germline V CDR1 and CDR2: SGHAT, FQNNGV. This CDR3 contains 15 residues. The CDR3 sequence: CASSFYASGTYEQYF. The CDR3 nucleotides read TGTGCCAGCAGCTTTTACGCTAGCGGTACCTACGAGCAGTACTTC.

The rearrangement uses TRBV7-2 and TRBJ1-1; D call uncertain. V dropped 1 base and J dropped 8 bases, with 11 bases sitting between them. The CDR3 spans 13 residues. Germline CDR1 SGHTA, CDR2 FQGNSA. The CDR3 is CASSLGVAREAFF. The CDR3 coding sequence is TGTGCCAGCAGCTTAGGGGTGGCTAGGGAAGCTTTCTTT.

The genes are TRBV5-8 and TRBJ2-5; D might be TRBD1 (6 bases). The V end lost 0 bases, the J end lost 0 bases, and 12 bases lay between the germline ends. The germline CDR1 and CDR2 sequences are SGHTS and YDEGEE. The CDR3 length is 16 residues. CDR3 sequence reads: CASSLGQATNQETQYF. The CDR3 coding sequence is TGTGCCAGCAGCTTGGGACAGGCCACCAACCAAGAGACCCAGTACTTC.

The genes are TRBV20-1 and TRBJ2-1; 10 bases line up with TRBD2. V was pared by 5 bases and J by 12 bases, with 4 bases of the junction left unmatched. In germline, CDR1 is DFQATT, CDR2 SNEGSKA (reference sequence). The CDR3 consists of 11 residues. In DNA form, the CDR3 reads TGCAGTGCTGACTCTAGCGGGGGGCAGTTCTTC. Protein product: CSADSSGGQFF.

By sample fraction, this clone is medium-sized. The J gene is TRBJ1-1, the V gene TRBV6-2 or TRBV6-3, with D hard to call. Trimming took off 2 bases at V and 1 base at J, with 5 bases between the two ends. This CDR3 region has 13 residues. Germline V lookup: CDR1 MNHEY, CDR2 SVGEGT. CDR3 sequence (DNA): TGTGCCAGCAGTTACGAGGAGAACACTGAAGCTTTCTTT. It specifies CASSYEENTEAFF.

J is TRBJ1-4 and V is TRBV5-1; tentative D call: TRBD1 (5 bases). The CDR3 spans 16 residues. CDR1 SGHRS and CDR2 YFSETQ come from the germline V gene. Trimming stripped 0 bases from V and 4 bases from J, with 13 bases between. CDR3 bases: TGCGCCAGCAGCTTGGCTGAGACAGCCTATAATGAAAAACTGTTTTTT. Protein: CASSLAETAYNEKLFF.

CDR3 region: CASSHGYDTQYF. The CDR3, as DNA: TGTGCCAGCAGCCACGGGTATGATACGCAGTATTTT. The chain recombines TRBV3-1 (or the pseudogene TRBV3-2) with TRBJ2-3; D ambiguous. V shed 3 bases and J shed 6 bases, with 7 bases lying between them. The CDR3 totals 12 residues. Germline values: CDR1 LGHDT, CDR2 YNNKEL (reference sequence).

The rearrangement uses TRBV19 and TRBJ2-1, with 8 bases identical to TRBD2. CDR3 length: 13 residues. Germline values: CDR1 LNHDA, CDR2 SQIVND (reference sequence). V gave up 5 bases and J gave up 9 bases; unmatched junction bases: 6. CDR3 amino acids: CASSPGTRGEQFF. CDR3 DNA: TGTGCCAGTAGTCCCGGGACTAGGGGTGAGCAGTTCTTC.

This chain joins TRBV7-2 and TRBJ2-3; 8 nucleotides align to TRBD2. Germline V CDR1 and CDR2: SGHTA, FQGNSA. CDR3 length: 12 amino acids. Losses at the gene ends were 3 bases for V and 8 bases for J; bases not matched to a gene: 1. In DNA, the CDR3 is TGTGCCAGCAGCTTTAGCGGGGCTACGCAGTATTTT. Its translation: CASSFSGATQYF. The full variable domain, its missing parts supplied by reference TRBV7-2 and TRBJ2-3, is GAGVSQSPSNKVTEKGKDVELRCDPISGHTALYWYRQSLGQGLEFLIYFQGNSAPDKSGLPSDRFSAERTGGSVSTLTIQRTQQEDSAVYLCASSFSGATQYFGPGTRLTVL.

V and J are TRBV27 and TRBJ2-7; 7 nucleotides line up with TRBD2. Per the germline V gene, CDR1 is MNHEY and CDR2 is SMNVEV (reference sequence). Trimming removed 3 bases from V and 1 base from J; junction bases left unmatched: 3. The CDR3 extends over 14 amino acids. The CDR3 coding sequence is TGTGCCAGCAGTTTGGGGGAGGGGTCCTACGAGCAGTACTTC. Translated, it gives CASSLGEGSYEQYF.

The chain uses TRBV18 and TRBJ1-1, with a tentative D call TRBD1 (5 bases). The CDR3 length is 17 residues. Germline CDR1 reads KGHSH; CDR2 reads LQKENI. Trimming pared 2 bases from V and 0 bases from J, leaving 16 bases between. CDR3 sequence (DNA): TGTGCCAGCTCACCAAATCCTTGGGGCAGGATGAACACTGAAGCTTTCTTT. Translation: CASSPNPWGRMNTEAFF.

The CDR3 protein is CASSSGISYNSPLHF. The CDR3 bases are TGTGCCAGCAGCTCAGGGATCTCCTATAATTCACCCCTCCACTTT. This chain uses TRBV5-8 with TRBJ1-6, with D possibly matching TRBD1 (5 bases). The length of the CDR3 is 15 residues. Per the germline V gene, CDR1 is SGHTS and CDR2 is YDEGEE. Trimming took off 3 bases at V and 0 bases at J, with 7 bases between the two ends.

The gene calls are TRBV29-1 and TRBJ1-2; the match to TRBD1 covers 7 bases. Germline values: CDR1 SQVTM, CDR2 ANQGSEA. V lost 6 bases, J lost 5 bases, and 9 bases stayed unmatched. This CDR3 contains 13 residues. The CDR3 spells CSVGTEVSYGYTF. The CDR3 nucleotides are TGCAGCGTCGGGACAGAAGTCTCGTATGGCTACACCTTC.

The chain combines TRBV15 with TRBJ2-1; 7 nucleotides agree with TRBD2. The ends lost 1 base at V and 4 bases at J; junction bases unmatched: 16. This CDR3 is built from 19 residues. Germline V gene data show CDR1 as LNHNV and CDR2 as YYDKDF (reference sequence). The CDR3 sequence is CATSRGTPGAGRGYNEQFF. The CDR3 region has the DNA TGTGCCACCAGCAGAGGTACCCCTGGGGCGGGGAGGGGATACAATGAGCAGTTCTTC.

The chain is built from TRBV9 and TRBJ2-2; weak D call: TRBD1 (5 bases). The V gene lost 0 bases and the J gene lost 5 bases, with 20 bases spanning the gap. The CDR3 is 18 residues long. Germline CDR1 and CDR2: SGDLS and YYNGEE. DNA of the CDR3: TGTGCCAGCAGCGTAGCTCCGTTGGCAGGGATAGGAACCGGGGAGCTGTTTTTT. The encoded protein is CASSVAPLAGIGTGELFF.

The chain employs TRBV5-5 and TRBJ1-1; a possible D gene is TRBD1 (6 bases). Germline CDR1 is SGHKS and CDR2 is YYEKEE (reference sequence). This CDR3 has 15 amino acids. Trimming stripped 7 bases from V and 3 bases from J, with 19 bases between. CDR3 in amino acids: CASARPGVRYTEAFF. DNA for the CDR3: TGTGCCAGCGCCCGCCCAGGGGTCAGGTACACTGAAGCTTTCTTT.

The CDR3: CASSLGLAGSEQYF. The CDR3, as DNA: TGTGCCAGCAGTTTGGGACTAGCGGGATCCGAGCAGTACTTC. This chain connects TRBV27 to TRBJ2-7, with 13 bases identical to TRBD2. CDR1 MNHEY and CDR2 SMNVEV come from the germline V gene (reference sequence). This CDR3 is 14 amino acids long. Losses at the gene ends were 3 bases for V and 6 bases for J; bases not matched to a gene: 2.

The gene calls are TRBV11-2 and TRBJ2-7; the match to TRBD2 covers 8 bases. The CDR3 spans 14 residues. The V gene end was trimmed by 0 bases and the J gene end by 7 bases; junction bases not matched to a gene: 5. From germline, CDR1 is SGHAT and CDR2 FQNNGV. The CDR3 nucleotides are TGTGCCAGCAGCTTAGAGGCGGGAGGAGGGGAGCAGTACTTC. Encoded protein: CASSLEAGGGEQYF.